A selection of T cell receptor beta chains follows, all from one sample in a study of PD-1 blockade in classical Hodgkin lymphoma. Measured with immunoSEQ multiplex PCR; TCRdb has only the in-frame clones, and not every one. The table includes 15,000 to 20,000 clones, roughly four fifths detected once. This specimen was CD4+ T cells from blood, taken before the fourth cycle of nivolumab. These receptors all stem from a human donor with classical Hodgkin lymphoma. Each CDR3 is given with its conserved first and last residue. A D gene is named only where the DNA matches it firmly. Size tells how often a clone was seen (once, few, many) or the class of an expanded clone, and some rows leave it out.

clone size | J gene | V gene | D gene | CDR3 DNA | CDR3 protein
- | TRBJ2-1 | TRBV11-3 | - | TGTGCCAGCAGCATCGGCCAGGGAGCCTACAATGAGCAGTTCTTC | CASSIGQGAYNEQFF
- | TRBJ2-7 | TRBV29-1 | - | TGCAGCGTTGCAGGGGCCGCGACCTACGAGCAGTACTTC | CSVAGAATYEQYF
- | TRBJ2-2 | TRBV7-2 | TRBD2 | TGTGCCAGCAGCTTCCGGGGGGTCACCGGGGAGCTGTTTTTT | CASSFRGVTGELFF
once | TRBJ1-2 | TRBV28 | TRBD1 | TGTGCCAGCAGTTTAGGGGGACAGGGGGTCTATGGCTACACCTTC | CASSLGGQGVYGYTF
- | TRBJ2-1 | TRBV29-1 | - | TGCAGCGCAGACAAAGCGTACAATGAGCAGTTCTTC | CSADKAYNEQFF
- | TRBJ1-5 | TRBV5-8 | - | TGTGCCAGCAGCCGTCGGGACGGATATAGCAATCAGCCCCAGCATTTT | CASSRRDGYSNQPQHF
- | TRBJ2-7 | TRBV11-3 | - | TGTGCCAGCAGCTTAGGTGGTAGCGGTTCCTACGAGCAGTACTTC | CASSLGGSGSYEQYF
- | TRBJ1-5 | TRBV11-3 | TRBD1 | TGTGCCAGCAGCTCATCACCGGGGACAGGGAAAACACAGCCCCAGCATTTT | CASSSSPGTGKTQPQHF
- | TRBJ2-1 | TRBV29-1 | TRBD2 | TGCAGCGTTGAATCCCCCCTAGCGGGGTACAATGAGCAGTTCTTC | CSVESPLAGYNEQFF
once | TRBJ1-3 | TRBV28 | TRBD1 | TGTGCCAGCACCCTACTACAGGGGGCTGGAAACACCATATATTTT | CASTLLQGAGNTIYF
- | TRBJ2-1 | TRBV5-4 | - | TGTGCCAGCAGCGCCCACGGGGGAACGTACAATGAGCAGTTCTTC | CASSAHGGTYNEQFF
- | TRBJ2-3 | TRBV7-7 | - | TGTGCTAGCAGCTTACTTGCGCAGGGCACAGATACGCAGTATTTT | CASSLLAQGTDTQYF
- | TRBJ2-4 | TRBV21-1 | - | TGTGCCAGCAGCAACAAGGGATTGGCCAAAAACATTCAGTACTTC | CASSNKGLAKNIQYF
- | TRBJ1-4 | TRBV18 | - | TGTGCCAGCTCACCAAATACGGCTGCAACTAATGAAAAACTGTTTTTT | CASSPNTAATNEKLFF
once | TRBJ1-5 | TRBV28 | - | TGTGCCAGCAACGGGGGAGCAAAGAGCAATCAGCCCCAGCATTTT | CASNGGAKSNQPQHF
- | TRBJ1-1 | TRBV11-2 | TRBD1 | TGTGCCAGCAGCGATCGGACAGGGGCGTTGAACACTGAAGCTTTCTTT | CASSDRTGALNTEAFF
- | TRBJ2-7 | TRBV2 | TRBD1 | TGTGCCAGCAGCCCAGACAGGGGTCGCCACGAGCAGTACTTC | CASSPDRGRHEQYF
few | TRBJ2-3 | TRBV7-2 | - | TGTGCCAGCAGCAACCGGGACGGATTAGATACGCAGTATTTT | CASSNRDGLDTQYF
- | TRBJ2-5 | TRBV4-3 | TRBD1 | TGCGCCAGCAGCCAAACCGGGACAGTGTTCCAAGAGACCCAGTACTTC | CASSQTGTVFQETQYF
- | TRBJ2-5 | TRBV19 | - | TGTGCCAGTAGTCCGATAAAGGTCAATACAATACCTCAAGAGACCCAGTACTTC | CASSPIKVNTIPQETQYF
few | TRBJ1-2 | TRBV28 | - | TGTGCCAGCAGTTTTCAGCGATCTAACTATGGCTACACCTTC | CASSFQRSNYGYTF
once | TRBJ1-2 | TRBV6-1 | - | TGTGCCAGCCCGCGGGCAAACTATGGCTACACCTTC | CASPRANYGYTF
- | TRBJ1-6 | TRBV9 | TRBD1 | TGTGCCAGCAGCGTAGAAGGGACAGGGACCTCACCCCTCCACTTT | CASSVEGTGTSPLHF
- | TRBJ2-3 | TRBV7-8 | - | TGTGCCAGCAGCTTAGGGGCTAGCACAGATACGCAGTATTTT | CASSLGASTDTQYF
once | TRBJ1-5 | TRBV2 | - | TGTGCCAGCAGTGAAGGAACAGGTGGCAATTTCGTCGATCAGCCCCAGCATTTT | CASSEGTGGNFVDQPQHF
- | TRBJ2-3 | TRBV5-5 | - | TGTGCCAGCAGCTCGAGGCCGTTCACAGATACGCAGTATTTT | CASSSRPFTDTQYF
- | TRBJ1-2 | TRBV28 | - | TGTGCCAGCAGTTTCCCCAGGTCCCCCAACTATGGCTACACCTTC | CASSFPRSPNYGYTF
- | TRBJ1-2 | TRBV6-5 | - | TGTGCCAGCCAACAGGGCTGGGTTGGCTACACCTTC | CASQQGWVGYTF
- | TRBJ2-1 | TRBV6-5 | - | TGTGCCAGCCGAAAAACAGCCTACAATGAGCAGTTCTTC | CASRKTAYNEQFF
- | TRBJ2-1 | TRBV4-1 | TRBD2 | TGCGCCAGCAGCCAACCTCGGGGGGGCTCCTACAATGAGCAGTTCTTC | CASSQPRGGSYNEQFF
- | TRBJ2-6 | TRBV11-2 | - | TGTGCCAGCAGCTTCACTCGGGGGGCCAACGTCCTGACTTTC | CASSFTRGANVLTF
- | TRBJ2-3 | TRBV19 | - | TGTGCCAGTAGTGAAGGACAGAGCACAGATACGCAGTATTTT | CASSEGQSTDTQYF
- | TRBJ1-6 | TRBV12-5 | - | TGTGCTAGTGGTTTGTCTGGTTCACCCCTCCACTTT | CASGLSGSPLHF
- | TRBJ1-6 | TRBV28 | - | TGTGCCAGCAGTTTAAGTCTCGGCGGGGGGAATTCACCCCTCCACTTT | CASSLSLGGGNSPLHF
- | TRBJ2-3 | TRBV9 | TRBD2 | TGTGCCAGCAGCGTAGACCCTCCGGGACTAGCTCCCTCAGATACGCAGTATTTT | CASSVDPPGLAPSDTQYF
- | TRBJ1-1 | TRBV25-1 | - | TGTGCCAGCAGTGAATGGGCGGCGAACACTGAAGCTTTCTTT | CASSEWAANTEAFF
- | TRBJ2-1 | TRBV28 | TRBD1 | TGTGCCAGCAGTGCAACAGGGGACAATGAGCAGTTCTTC | CASSATGDNEQFF
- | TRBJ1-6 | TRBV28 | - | TGTGCCAGCAGGGACCGTTGGGCCCTCCACTTT | CASRDRWALHF
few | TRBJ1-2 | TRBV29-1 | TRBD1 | TGCAGCGCAGGACAGGTGTCTGGCTACACCTTC | CSAGQVSGYTF
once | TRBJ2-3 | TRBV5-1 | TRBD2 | TGCGCCTGCCGCATAGCGGGAGGGCCGGGAGATACGCAGTATTTT | CACRIAGGPGDTQYF
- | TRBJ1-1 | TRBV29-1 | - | TGCAGCGTTGAGAGGTCAAGGAGGGGTGGAACTGAAGCTTTCTTT | CSVERSRRGGTEAFF
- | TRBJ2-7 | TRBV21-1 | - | TGTGCCATGGGGCTAGCGGGACCGGGGATTGTCTGCGAGCAGTACTTC | CAMGLAGPGIVCEQYF
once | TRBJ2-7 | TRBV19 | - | TGTGCCAGTAGTCGCGGGACCCTCTACGAGCAGTACTTC | CASSRGTLYEQYF
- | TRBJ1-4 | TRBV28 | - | TGTGCCAGCAGTTTAACCGGGACCGCTGCAACTAATGAAAAACTGTTTTTT | CASSLTGTAATNEKLFF
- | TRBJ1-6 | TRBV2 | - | TGTGCCAGCAGTGAAGGTCCAAGGAGAAATTCACCCCTCCACTTT | CASSEGPRRNSPLHF
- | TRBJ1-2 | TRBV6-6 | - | TGTGCCAGCAGTTACGGGTCAGGGAAGGGCTACACCTTC | CASSYGSGKGYTF
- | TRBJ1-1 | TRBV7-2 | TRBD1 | TGTGCCAGCAGCTTAGGGCCCGACAGGGCGGCTGAAGCTTTCTTT | CASSLGPDRAAEAFF
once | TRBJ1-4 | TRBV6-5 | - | TGTGCCAGCAGTTACATGGGCAGTCCTAATGAAAAACTGTTTTTT | CASSYMGSPNEKLFF
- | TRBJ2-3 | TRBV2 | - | TGTGCCAGCAGTGAGACCGAAGTGGGTACGCAGTATTTT | CASSETEVGTQYF
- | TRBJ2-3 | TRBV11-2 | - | TGTGCCAGCAGCTCCATGCCTGATGTTTGGGCGACAGATACGCAGTATTTT | CASSSMPDVWATDTQYF
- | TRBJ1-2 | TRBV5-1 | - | TGCGCCAGCAGCTTGCGGGGGAACTATGGCTACACCTTC | CASSLRGNYGYTF
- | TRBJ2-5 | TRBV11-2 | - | TGTGCCAGCAGCTTTGGGGTTGAGACCCAGTACTTC | CASSFGVETQYF
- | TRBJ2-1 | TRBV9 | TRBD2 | TGTGCCAGCAGCGTAGGAGCGGGAGGGCCAGTCACTGAGCAGTTCTTC | CASSVGAGGPVTEQFF
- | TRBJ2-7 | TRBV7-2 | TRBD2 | TGTGCCAGCAGTTTCCTCGCCGGGACTAGCGGGAGAAACGACGAGCAGTACTTC | CASSFLAGTSGRNDEQYF
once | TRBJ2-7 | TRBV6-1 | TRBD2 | TGTGCCAGCAGGGGAGGGAACTACGAGCAGTACTTC | CASRGGNYEQYF
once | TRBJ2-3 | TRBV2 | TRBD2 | TGTGCCGGAAGGACTAGCGGCACAGATACGCAGTATTTT | CAGRTSGTDTQYF
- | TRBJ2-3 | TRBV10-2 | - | TGCGCCAGCAGTGGGTTATGGCTTCAGTATTTT | CASSGLWLQYF
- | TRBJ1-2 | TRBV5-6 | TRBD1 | TGTGCCAGCAGCTTGGTTGGGACAGCTAACTATGGCTACACCTTC | CASSLVGTANYGYTF